This T cell receptor (beta chain) was recorded in a study of T cell changes during pregnancy in multiple sclerosis. Unmatched junction bases numbered 3, after V lost 4 bases and J lost 0 bases. The germline V gene has CDR1 KGHSH and CDR2 LQKENI. The CDR3 contains 15 residues. The repertoire was sequenced with immunoSEQ multiplex PCR; TCRdb's copy has only in-frame clones and lacks some. The sample lists about 49,000 clones; roughly 92% were seen once. The sample consisted of CD8+ T cells from peripheral blood mononuclear cells, taken before pregnancy. The source of this sequence is a female donor with multiple sclerosis, enrolled in a pregnancy study. This chain joins TRBV18 and TRBJ1-5, with TRBD1 matching over 7 bases. The CDR3 loop is CASSLTGNSNQPQHF. CDR3 in DNA: TGTGCCAGCTCACTGACAGGGAATAGCAATCAGCCCCAGCATTTT.